This TCR beta chain was found in a study of blood T cell repertoires in COVID-19 (dated by TCRdb to about 2020). Background for the entire study: Collaborator samples came from the United States, Italy and Spain and covered acute and convalescent phases of COVID-19. The material from the prospective study consisted of cDNA or gDNA derived from T cells, B-cell-depleted T cells, or PBMCs. Deeply sampled blood TCRbeta repertoires from subjects exposed to, actively infected with, or recovered from COVID-19 were included in the dataset. The repertoires were released in a freely available public database meant as a resource for research on the immune response to SARS-CoV-2. Samples came from the ongoing ImmuneRACE study (first 160 participants) plus 1,254 subjects from 6 global collaborators. Nearly every sample came with metadata listing a de-identified subject ID, COVID-19 status, age in years and sex. Where HLA class I and class II types were available, the types were taken from metadata supplied by the sample provider, not from assay-based typing. Findings and caveats that apply to the study as a whole: The amount of clinical and demographic metadata varied by source and participant and was provided uncurated.

The immunoSEQ Assay, a bias-controlled multiplex PCR, was used to amplify TCRbeta CDR3 regions from genomic DNA. In the authors' own workflow: Nucleated cell counts per sample were estimated from amplification of reference gene primers within the assay. To quantify the absolute abundance of each unique TCRbeta CDR3 rearrangement, sequence reads were collapsed and filtered. For each sample, productive Simpson clonality was calculated as the square root of Simpson's diversity index over productive rearrangements. TCRdb stores this immuneACCESS table with in-frame sequences only. Part of the clones is absent; in the studies checked, under half of the shortfall reflects unresolved V genes, and no reason is known for the rest. V and J calls and clone size follow that table, whereas D and trimming were derived from the DNA. This sample holds approximately 300,000 clones; roughly 90% were observed only once. 6.4% of the sample belongs to the ten largest clones.

A second Seattle source provided samples from volunteer blood donors who had recovered from COVID-19. Each collaborating institution followed its own protocols to collect whole blood in K2EDTA tubes. For TCRbeta analysis, collaborators shipped samples in one of three forms: frozen whole blood, isolated PBMCs, or DNA extracted from either of those sample types. On this clone itself: This receptor's antigen is unknown. Base qualities were left out, and no much larger clone turns up one base away.

Sample: peripheral blood. The receptor was derived from a man aged 18 to 29 who had recovered from COVID-19.

The nucleotides read TGTGCCAGTAGTATCCAGGGCTCTCCCTCCTACGAGCAGTACTTC. Its protein is CASSIQGSPSYEQYF. The chain is made from TRBV19 and TRBJ2-7; a tentative D call is TRBD1 (5 bases match). The germline V gene (reference sequence) provides CDR1 LNHDA and CDR2 SQIVND. Inclusive of the bounding cysteine and phenylalanine, the CDR3 is 15 residues long. CDR3 DNA only is kept here, 45 bases in frame from base 1. V and J lose 3 bases and 0 bases, and a span of 12 bases separates them. With the rest looked up from the reference TRBV19 and TRBJ2-7 genes rather than sequenced, the full variable domain is DGGITQSPKYLFRKEGQNVTLSCEQNLNHDAMYWYRQDPGQGLRLIYYSQIVNDFQKGDIAEGYSVSREKKESFPLTVTSAQKNPTAFYLCASSIQGSPSYEQYFGPGTRLTVT.